This entry is about one TCR beta chain. Per the authors' pipeline: Amplified reference gene primers provided the basis for estimating nucleated cell counts. Using immunoSEQ multiplex PCR, the repertoire was profiled, and TCRdb retains in-frame clones only, with some absent. V, J and clone size were drawn from that table, and D and trimming were deduced from the DNA. The sample yields 250,000 to 300,000 clones, around 85% seen once. Trimming removed 6 bases at V and 5 bases at J, with 14 bases between. This CDR3 region has 13 residues. From germline, CDR1 is SGHDT and CDR2 YYEEEE. This sample was taken from a study of blood T cell repertoires in COVID-19. Overall study: The study drew acute and convalescent COVID-19 samples from the United States, Italy and Spain. T cells, B-cell-depleted T cells, or PBMCs provided the cDNA or gDNA that served as material.

Sequences were obtained from peripheral blood. The chain carries TRBV5-6 and TRBJ1-1, with D possibly TRBD1 on 6 matching bases. This clonotype originated in a man in his fifties with active or convalescent COVID-19. The CDR3 sequence: CASNPGGRTEAFF. The CDR3, as DNA: TGTGCCAGCAACCCCGGGGGGCGGACTGAAGCTTTCTTT.